Given below is one T cell receptor beta chain in context. Its antigen is as yet unknown. This same CDR3 is encoded by further DNA sequences in the sample. The germline V gene has CDR1 SGHAT and CDR2 FQNNGV. The CDR3 is 13 amino acids. The V end was cut by 1 base, the J end by 1 base, with 4 bases between. TCRdb keeps only in-frame clones here, not all; method: immunoSEQ multiplex PCR. The table shows under 2,000,000 clones, with 85% to 95% occurring only once. CD45RO-negative, CCR7-selected cells formed the naive CD8 fraction, which excluded terminally differentiated effector memory CD45RA+ cells. These data originate in a study of shared clonotypes between healthy human individuals. Study at large: Aged 18 to 49, the donors were a couple of women and a few men. For every donor, three CD4 naive, three CD4 memory, two CD8 naive and one CD8 memory plates were used. Study-wide points: Large sequencing depth failed to make sorted-subset sequencing complete, rarefaction showed.

The source of this sequence is a young man in good health. The sequenced sample consisted of naive CD8+ T cells sorted from blood. The rearrangement joins TRBV11-2 to TRBJ1-2; D uncertain. The chain's CDR3 is CASSLAVNYGYTF. In nucleotides, the CDR3 is TGTGCCAGCAGCTTAGCAGTTAACTATGGCTACACCTTC.